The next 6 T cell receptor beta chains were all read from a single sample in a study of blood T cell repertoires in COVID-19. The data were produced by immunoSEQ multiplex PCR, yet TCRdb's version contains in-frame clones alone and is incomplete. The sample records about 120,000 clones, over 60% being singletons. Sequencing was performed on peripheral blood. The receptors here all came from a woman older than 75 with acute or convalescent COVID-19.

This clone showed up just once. CDR3 sequence: CAGGTGINGYTF. In nucleotides, the CDR3 is TGTGCCGGCGGGACAGGGATAAATGGCTACACCTTC. The chain couples TRBV19 to TRBJ1-2; 9 bases align to TRBD1. Germline CDR1 reads LNHDA; CDR2 reads SQIVND (reference sequence). The CDR3 contains 12 residues. With V trimmed by 11 bases and J by 6 bases, 7 bases remained unmatched.

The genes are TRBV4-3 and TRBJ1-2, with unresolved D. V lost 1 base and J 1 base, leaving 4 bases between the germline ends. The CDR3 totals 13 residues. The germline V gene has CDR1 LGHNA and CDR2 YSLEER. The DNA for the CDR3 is TGCGCCAGCAGCCAAGCCATTAACTATGGCTACACCTTC. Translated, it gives CASSQAINYGYTF.

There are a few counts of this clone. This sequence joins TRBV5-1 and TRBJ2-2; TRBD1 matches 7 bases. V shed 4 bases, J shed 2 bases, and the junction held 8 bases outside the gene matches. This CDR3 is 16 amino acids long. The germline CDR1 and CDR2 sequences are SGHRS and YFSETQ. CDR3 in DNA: TGCGCCAGCAGCGACTCCGGGACAGCTAACACCGGGGAGCTGTTTTTT. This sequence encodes CASSDSGTANTGELFF.

The CDR3 nucleotides read TGTGCCATCAGTGAGTCCTCTAGCGGAGTCTACGAGCAGTACTTC. Translation: CAISESSSGVYEQYF. The chain couples TRBV10-3 to TRBJ2-7, with TRBD2 matching 7 bases. Per germline, CDR1 ENHRY and CDR2 SYGVKD. The CDR3 runs 15 residues. The V segment lost 0 bases and the J segment 3 bases; nucleotides outside the gene matches: 5.

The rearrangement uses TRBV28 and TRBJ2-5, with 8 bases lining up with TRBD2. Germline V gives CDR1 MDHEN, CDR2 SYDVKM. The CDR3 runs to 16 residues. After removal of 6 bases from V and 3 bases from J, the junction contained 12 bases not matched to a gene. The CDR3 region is CASSPPGTSREETQYF. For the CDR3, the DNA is TGTGCCAGCAGCCCACCCGGGACTAGTAGGGAAGAGACCCAGTACTTC.

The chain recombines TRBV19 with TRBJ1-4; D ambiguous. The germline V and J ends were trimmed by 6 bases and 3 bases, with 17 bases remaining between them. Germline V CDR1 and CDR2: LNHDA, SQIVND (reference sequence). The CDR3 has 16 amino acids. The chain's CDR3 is CASRRVPNGANEKLFF. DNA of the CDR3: TGTGCCAGTAGGAGGGTTCCTAACGGGGCTAATGAAAAACTGTTTTTT. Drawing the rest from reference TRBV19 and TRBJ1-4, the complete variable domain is DGGITQSPKYLFRKEGQNVTLSCEQNLNHDAMYWYRQDPGQGLRLIYYSQIVNDFQKGDIAEGYSVSREKKESFPLTVTSAQKNPTAFYLCASRRVPNGANEKLFFGSGTQLSVL.